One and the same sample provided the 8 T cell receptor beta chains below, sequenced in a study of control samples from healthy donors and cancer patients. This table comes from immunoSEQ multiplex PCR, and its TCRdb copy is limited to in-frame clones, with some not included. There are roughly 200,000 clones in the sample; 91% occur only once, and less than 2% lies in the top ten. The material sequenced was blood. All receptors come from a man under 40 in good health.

In DNA, the CDR3 is TGTGCCAGCAGCGGACTAGCGGGGGTTAAAAACATTCAGTACTTC. Translated: CASSGLAGVKNIQYF. The chain uses TRBV7-9 and TRBJ2-4; TRBD2 aligns across 13 bases. The junction had 2 bases not matched to a gene; V was cut back by 5 bases and J by 4 bases. This CDR3 is built from 15 residues. CDR1 and CDR2 (germline): SEHNR, FQNEAQ (reference sequence). Supplemented by reference TRBV7-9 and TRBJ2-4, the full variable domain reads DTGVSQNPRHKITKRGQNVTFRCDPISEHNRLYWYRQTLGQGPEFLTYFQNEAQLEKSRLLSDRFSAERPKGSFSTLEIQRTEQGDSAMYLCASSGLAGVKNIQYFGAGTRLSVL.

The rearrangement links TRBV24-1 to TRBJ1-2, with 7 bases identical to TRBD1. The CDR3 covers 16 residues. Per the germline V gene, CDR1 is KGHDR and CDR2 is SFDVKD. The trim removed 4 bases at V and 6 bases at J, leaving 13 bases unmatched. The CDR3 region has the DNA TGTGCCACCAGTGACCCCGGGGAGCAGGGGGGTAATGGCTACACCTTC. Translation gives CATSDPGEQGGNGYTF.

The CDR3 nucleotides read TGTGCCTGCCAGGGACAGCCCTATGGCTACACCTTC. Amino acid sequence: CACQGQPYGYTF. The rearrangement links TRBV30 to TRBJ1-2; 7 nucleotides agree with TRBD1. CDR1 and CDR2 from the germline V gene are GTSNPN and SVGIG (reference sequence). This CDR3 comprises 12 residues. J was trimmed by 4 bases and V by 6 bases; bases with no gene match: 5.

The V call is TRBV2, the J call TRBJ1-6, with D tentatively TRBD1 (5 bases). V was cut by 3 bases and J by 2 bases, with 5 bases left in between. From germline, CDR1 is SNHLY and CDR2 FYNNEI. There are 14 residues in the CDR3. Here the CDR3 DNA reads TGTGCCAGCAGTGACAGGGCCTATAATTCACCCCTCCACTTT. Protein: CASSDRAYNSPLHF.

CDR3: CASRNPGQGNQPQHF. As DNA, the CDR3 is TGTGCCAGCAGGAACCCGGGACAGGGAAATCAGCCCCAGCATTTT. This chain joins TRBV6-6 and TRBJ1-5, with 9 bases matching TRBD1. V dropped 6 bases and J dropped 4; count of bases not matched to a gene: 7. This CDR3 comprises 15 residues. CDR1 and CDR2 from the germline V gene are MNHNY and SVGAGI (reference sequence).

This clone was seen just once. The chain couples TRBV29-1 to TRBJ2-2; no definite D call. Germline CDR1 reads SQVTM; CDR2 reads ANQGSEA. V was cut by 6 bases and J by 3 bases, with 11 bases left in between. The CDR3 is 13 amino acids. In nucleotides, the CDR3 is TGCAGCGTCGACCCGGCCTACACCGGGGAGCTGTTTTTT. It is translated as CSVDPAYTGELFF.

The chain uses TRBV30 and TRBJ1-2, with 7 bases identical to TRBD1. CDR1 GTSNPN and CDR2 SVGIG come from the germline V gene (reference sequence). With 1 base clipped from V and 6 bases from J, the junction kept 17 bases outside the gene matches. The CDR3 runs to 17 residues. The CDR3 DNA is TGTGCCTGGAGTGCCTGGGTCAGGGGGAGTATGGCCGATGGCTACACCTTC. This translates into CAWSAWVRGSMADGYTF.

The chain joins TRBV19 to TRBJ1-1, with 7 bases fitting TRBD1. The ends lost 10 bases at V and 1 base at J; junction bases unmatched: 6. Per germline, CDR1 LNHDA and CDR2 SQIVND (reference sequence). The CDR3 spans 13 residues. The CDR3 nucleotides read TGTGCCACCCACAGGGACAGGAACACTGAAGCTTTCTTT. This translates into CATHRDRNTEAFF.